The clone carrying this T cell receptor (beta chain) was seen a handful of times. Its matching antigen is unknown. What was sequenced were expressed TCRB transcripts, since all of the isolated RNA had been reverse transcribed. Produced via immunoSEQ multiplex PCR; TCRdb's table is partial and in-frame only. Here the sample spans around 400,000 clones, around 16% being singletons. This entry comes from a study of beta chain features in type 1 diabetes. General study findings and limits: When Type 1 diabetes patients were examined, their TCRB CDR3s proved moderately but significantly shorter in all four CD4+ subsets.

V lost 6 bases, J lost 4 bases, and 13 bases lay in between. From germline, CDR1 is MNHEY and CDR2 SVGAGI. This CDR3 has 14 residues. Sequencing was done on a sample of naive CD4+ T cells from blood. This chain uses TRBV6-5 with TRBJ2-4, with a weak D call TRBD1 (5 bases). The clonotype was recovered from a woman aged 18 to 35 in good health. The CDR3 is CASSRVKGKNIQYF. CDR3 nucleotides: TGTGCCAGCAGCCGAGTAAAGGGGAAAAACATTCAGTACTTC.